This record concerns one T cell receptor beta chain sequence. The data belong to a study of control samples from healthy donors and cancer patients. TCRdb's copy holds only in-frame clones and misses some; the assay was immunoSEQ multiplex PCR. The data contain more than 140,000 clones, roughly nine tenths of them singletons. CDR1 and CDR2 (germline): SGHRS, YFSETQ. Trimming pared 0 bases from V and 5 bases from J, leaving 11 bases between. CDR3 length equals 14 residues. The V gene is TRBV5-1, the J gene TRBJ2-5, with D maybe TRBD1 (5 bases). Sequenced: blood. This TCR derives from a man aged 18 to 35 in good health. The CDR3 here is CASSLARAVETQYF. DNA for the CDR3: TGCGCCAGCAGCTTGGCCAGGGCGGTGGAGACCCAGTACTTC.